Reported below is one T cell receptor beta chain. Its target is not known. Method: immunoSEQ multiplex PCR; TCRdb's copy keeps in-frame clones and lacks some. The data hold roughly 150,000 clones, with 89% observed a single time. The data derive from a study of T cell responses to AZD1222 COVID-19 vaccine. Points from the study as a whole: At study baseline, merely six AZD1222 recipients were seropositive. Targets within unmutated variant regions were reportedly found for nearly half of spike-specific TCRs. Across the whole spike, CD4 TCRs peaked at regions 160-218 and 743-854. Scientists sampled the repertoires only once the peak T cell response had passed.

This specimen was peripheral blood, taken on day 0 of AZD1222 vaccination. This sequence originates from an adult in good health.

Written as DNA, the CDR3 is TGTGCCAGTAGTATAGATCCAGACAGCGCCTCCCAAGAGACCCAGTACTTC. Its translation: CASSIDPDSASQETQYF. The V gene is TRBV19, the J gene TRBJ2-5; D might be TRBD1 (5 bases). Looked up from germline, CDR1 is LNHDA and CDR2 is SQIVND (reference sequence). The V end lost 0 bases, the J end lost 1 base, and 15 bases lay between the germline ends. The CDR3 extends over 17 amino acids.